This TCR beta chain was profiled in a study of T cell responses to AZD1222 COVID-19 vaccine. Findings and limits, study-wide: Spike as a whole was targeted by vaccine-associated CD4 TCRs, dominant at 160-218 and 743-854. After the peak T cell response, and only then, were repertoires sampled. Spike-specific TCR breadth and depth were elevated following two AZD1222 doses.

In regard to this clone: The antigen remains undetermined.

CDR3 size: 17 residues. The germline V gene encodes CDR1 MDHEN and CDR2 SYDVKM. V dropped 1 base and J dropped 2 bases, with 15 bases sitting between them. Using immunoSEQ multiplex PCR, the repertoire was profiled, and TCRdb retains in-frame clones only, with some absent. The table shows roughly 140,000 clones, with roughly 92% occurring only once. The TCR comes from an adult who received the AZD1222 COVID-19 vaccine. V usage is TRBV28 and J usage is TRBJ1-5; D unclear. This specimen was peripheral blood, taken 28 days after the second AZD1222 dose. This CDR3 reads CASSLFSGVSRNQPQHF. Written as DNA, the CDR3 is TGTGCCAGCAGTTTATTTAGCGGGGTATCGCGCAATCAGCCCCAGCATTTT. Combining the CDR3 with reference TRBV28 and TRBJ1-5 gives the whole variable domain DVKVTQSSRYLVKRTGEKVFLECVQDMDHENMFWYRQDPGLGLRLIYFSYDVKMKEKGDIPEGYSVSREKKERFSLILESASTNQTSMYLCASSLFSGVSRNQPQHFGDGTRLSIL.